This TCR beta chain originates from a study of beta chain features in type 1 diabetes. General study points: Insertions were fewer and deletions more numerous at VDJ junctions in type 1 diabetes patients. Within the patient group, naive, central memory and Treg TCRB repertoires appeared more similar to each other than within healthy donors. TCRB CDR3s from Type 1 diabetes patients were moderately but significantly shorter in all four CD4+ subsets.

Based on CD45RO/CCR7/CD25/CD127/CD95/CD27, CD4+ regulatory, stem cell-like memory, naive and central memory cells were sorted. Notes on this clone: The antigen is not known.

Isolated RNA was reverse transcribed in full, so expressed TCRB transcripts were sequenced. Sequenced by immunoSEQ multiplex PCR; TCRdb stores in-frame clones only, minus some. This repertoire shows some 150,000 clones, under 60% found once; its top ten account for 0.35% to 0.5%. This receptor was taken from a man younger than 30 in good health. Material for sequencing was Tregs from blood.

For the CDR3, the DNA is TGTGCCAGCAGCGTAGGACAGAGCAATCAGCCCCAGCATTTT. Protein sequence: CASSVGQSNQPQHF. This chain connects TRBV9 to TRBJ1-5; possibly TRBD1 for D (5 bases). Trimming took 0 bases from V and 1 from J, leaving 5 bases between them. Germline lookup yields CDR1 SGDLS and CDR2 YYNGEE. The CDR3 runs 14 residues.